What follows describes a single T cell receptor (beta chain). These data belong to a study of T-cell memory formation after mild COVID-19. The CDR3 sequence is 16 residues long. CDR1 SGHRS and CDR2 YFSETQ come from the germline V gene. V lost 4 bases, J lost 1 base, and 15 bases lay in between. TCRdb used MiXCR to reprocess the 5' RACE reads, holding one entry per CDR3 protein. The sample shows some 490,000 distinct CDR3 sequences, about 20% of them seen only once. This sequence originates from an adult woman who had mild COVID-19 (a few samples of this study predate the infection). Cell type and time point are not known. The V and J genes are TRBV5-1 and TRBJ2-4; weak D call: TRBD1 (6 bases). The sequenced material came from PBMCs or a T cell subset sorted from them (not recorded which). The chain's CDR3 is CASSPGTQGAKNIQYF. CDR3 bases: TGCGCCAGCAGCCCTGGGACGCAGGGGGCCAAAAACATTCAGTACTTC. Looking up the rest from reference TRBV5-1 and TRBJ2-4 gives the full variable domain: KAGVTQTPRYLIKTRGQQVTLSCSPISGHRSVSWYQQTPGQGLQFLFEYFSETQRNKGNFPGRFSGRQFSNSRSEMNVSTLELGDSALYLCASSPGTQGAKNIQYFGAGTRLSVL.